This T cell receptor (beta chain) was sequenced for a study of T cell responses to AZD1222 COVID-19 vaccine. This clone turned up a few times. Its antigen is still unknown. This CDR3 comprises 14 residues. CDR1 KGHSH and CDR2 LQKENI come from the germline V gene. Trimming left V 5 bases short and J 2 bases short, with 10 bases between. The protocol was immunoSEQ multiplex PCR, while the TCRdb copy is restricted to in-frame clones and leaves out a portion. The sample has 150,000 to 200,000 clones, roughly 92% seen once. Points from the study as a whole: Distributed over spike, vaccine-associated CD4 TCRs predominated at 160-218 and 743-854. Spike-specific TCR depth and breadth grew after two AZD1222 doses. Nearly half of spike-specific TCRs reportedly target unmutated variant regions.

The sample here was peripheral blood, taken on day 0 of AZD1222 vaccination. The sequence derives from an adult in good health. The chain couples TRBV18 to TRBJ1-3, with a tentative D call TRBD1 (5 bases). The CDR3, as DNA: TGTGCCAGCTCAGGGACCGCGACTGGAAACACCATATATTTT. Translated: CASSGTATGNTIYF.